The rows below give T cell receptor beta chains drawn from one sample of a study of cytomegalovirus exposure and HLA in healthy donors. Generated by immunoSEQ multiplex PCR, the TCRdb table keeps only in-frame clones and is missing some. The data contain 50,000 to 70,000 clones, 75% to 85% of them singletons. The specimen sequenced was PBMCs. All receptors derive from a woman in her forties in good health and CMV-seronegative. Both conserved end residues are part of each CDR3. D genes are given only for firm matches. Only some rows state a clone size, as once, few, many or a class for expanded clones.

>TRBV7-2|TRBJ2-7|-|-
TGTGCCAGCAGCCCGAGCTCCTACGAGCAGTACTTC
CASSPSSYEQYF
>TRBV2|TRBJ2-3|-|few
TGTGCCAGCAGTGCGGTGGGCACAGATACGCAGTATTTT
CASSAVGTDTQYF
>TRBV27|TRBJ1-1|-|-
TGTGCCAGCAGAGGACAGATGAACACTGAAGCTTTCTTT
CASRGQMNTEAFF
>TRBV10-3|TRBJ2-1|TRBD2|-
TGTGCCATCAGCGATGGGGAGGGTGGGCATGAGCAGTTCTTC
CAISDGEGGHEQFF
>TRBV9|TRBJ1-2|-|-
TGTGCCAGCAGCGTAGACAGGAACTATGGCTACACCTTC
CASSVDRNYGYTF
>TRBV5-1|TRBJ1-1|TRBD1|few
TGCGCCAGCAGCCCTGGACAGGGGAACACTGAAGCTTTCTTT
CASSPGQGNTEAFF
>TRBV7-9|TRBJ2-5|-|-
TGTGCCAGCAGCCGCTGGAGGGGGCTGGGCGAGACCCAGTACTTC
CASSRWRGLGETQYF
>TRBV11-3|TRBJ2-2|-|-
TGTGCCAGCAGCTTACCTCTCGGAGATTCGAGCACCGGGGAGCTGTTTTTT
CASSLPLGDSSTGELFF
>TRBV11-2|TRBJ1-2|-|-
TGTGCCAGCAGCTTAGATATGGCAGGGGACGGCTACACCTTC
CASSLDMAGDGYTF
>TRBV19|TRBJ2-3|TRBD1|-
TGTGCCAGTAGTATAGATCTATGGACAGGGGGGACAGATACGCAGTATTTT
CASSIDLWTGGTDTQYF